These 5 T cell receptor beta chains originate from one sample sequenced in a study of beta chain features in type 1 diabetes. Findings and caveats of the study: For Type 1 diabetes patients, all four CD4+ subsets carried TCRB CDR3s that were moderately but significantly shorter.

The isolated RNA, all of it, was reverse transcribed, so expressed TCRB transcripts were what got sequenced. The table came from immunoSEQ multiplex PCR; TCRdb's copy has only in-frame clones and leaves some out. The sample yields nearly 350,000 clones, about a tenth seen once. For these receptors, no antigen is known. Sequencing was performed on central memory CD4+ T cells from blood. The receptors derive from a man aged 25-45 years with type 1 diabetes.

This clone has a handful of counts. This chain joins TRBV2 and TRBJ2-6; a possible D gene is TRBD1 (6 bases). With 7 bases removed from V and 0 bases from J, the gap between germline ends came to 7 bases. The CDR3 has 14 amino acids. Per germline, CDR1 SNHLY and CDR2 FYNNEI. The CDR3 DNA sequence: TGTGCCAGCATCAGGGGCTCTGGGGCCAACGTCCTGACTTTC. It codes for CASIRGSGANVLTF.

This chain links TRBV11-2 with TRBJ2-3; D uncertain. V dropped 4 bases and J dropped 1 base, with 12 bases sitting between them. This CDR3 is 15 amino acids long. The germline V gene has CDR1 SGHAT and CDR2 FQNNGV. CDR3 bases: TGTGCCAGCAGCTCGGCCGGATACCGCACAGATACGCAGTATTTT. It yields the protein CASSSAGYRTDTQYF.

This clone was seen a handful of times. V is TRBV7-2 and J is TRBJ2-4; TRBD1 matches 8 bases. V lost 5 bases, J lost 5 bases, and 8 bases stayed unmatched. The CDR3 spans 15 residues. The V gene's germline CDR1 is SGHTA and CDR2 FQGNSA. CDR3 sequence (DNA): TGTGCCAGCAGCCCAGGGGGGACAGGTCAAAACATTCAGTACTTC. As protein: CASSPGGTGQNIQYF.

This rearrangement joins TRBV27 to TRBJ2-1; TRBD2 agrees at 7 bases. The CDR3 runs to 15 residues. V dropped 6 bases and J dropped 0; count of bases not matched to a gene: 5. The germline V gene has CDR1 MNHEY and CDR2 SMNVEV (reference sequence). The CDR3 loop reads CASRTTSSSYNEQFF. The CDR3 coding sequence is TGTGCCAGCAGGACGACTAGCTCCTCCTACAATGAGCAGTTCTTC.

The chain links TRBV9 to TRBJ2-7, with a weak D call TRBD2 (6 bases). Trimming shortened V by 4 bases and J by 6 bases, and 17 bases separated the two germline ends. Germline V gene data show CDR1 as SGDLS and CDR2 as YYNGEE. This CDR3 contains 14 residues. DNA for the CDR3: TGTGCCAGCAGCCCCACTCGGGGGATAGGCGAGCAGTACTTC. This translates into CASSPTRGIGEQYF.